This is a list of T cell receptor beta chains from one sample in a study of blood T cell repertoires in COVID-19. Generated by immunoSEQ multiplex PCR, the TCRdb table keeps only in-frame clones and is missing some. The sample has 50,000 to 60,000 clones, roughly 90% seen once. Specimen: peripheral blood. The receptors here all came from a man aged 60-69 years with active COVID-19. The CDR3 runs from the conserved cysteine through the conserved F or W. Each record gives: V gene, D gene, J gene, clone size, CDR3 DNA, CDR3 protein. A D gene is named only where the DNA matches it firmly. A row's size may be missing; if present it is once, few, many or a size class.

>TRBV5-1|TRBD1|TRBJ2-5|.
TGCGCCAGCAGAACCGGGACAGGGGGCCTTGAGACCCAGTACTTC
CASRTGTGGLETQYF
>TRBV7-6|TRBD2|TRBJ2-3|.
TGTGCCAGCAGCTTAGTGGGGATAGCGGGAGCAGATACGCAGTATTTT
CASSLVGIAGADTQYF
>TRBV18|TRBD2|TRBJ2-7|few
TGTGCCAGCTCACCCGGACTAGCCACCGTCGACGAGCAGTACTTC
CASSPGLATVDEQYF
>TRBV10-3|.|TRBJ1-2|.
TGTGCCATCCAGGCCACTAACTATGGCTACACCTTC
CAIQATNYGYTF
>TRBV28|TRBD1|TRBJ1-5|once
TGTGCCAGCAGTTCCTCATACAGGGGGCGCCGCAATCAGCCCCAGCATTTT
CASSSSYRGRRNQPQHF
>TRBV7-9|TRBD1|TRBJ1-1|.
TGTGCCAGCAGCCTCCGACAGGGCATGAACACTGAAGCTTTCTTT
CASSLRQGMNTEAFF
>TRBV4-1|.|TRBJ2-3|.
TGCGCCAGCAGCCACCTTAAAGCGGTCACAGATACGCAGTATTTT
CASSHLKAVTDTQYF
>TRBV5-1|TRBD2|TRBJ2-7|.
TGCGCCAGCAGCTCGGGACTAGTCTACGAGCAGTACTTC
CASSSGLVYEQYF
>TRBV6-5|.|TRBJ1-5|.
TGTGCCAGCAGCCCCTACTTAAATCAGCCCCAGCATTTT
CASSPYLNQPQHF
>TRBV6-6|TRBD2|TRBJ2-7|.
TGTGCCAGCAGCCCGACTAGCGGGAGAATCGGTGAGCAGTACTTC
CASSPTSGRIGEQYF
>TRBV27|TRBD1|TRBJ2-1|.
TGTGCCAGCAGTTTATGGCAGGGGGCGATCAATGAGCAGTTCTTC
CASSLWQGAINEQFF
>TRBV5-6|.|TRBJ2-5|once
TGTGCCAGCAGTGATGCGCACGGTGAGACCCAGTACTTC
CASSDAHGETQYF
>TRBV18|.|TRBJ2-2|.
TGTGCCAGCTCACCAATACTCAACACCGGGGAGCTGTTTTTT
CASSPILNTGELFF
>TRBV19|.|TRBJ1-2|.
TGTGCCAGCAGTAGAGGACAGATGCACTATGGCTACACCTTC
CASSRGQMHYGYTF
>TRBV4-2|TRBD2|TRBJ2-2|.
TGTGCCAGCAGCCAAGGACTAGCGGGAGCCACCGGGGAGCTGTTTTTT
CASSQGLAGATGELFF
>TRBV4-1|.|TRBJ2-1|.
TGCGCCAGCAGGAGGGGAGGTTTAGCCCCCTCCTACAATGAGCAGTTCTTC
CASRRGGLAPSYNEQFF
>TRBV24-1|.|TRBJ2-5|.
TGTGCCACCAGTGATTTGCAGCAGCAGGGCGAACAAGAGACCCAGTACTTC
CATSDLQQQGEQETQYF
>TRBV5-1|.|TRBJ2-1|.
TGCGCCAGCAGCTTGGGACTGAGGAGCTCCTACAATGAGCAGTTCTTC
CASSLGLRSSYNEQFF
>TRBV5-1|TRBD2|TRBJ2-5|.
TGCGCCAGCAGCTTGGGGACTAGATCCGAACAAGAGACCCAGTACTTC
CASSLGTRSEQETQYF
>TRBV5-5|TRBD2|TRBJ2-7|.
TGTGCCAGCAGCTTGGCTAGCGGCTACGAGCAGTACTTC
CASSLASGYEQYF
>TRBV7-8|TRBD2|TRBJ2-7|.
TGTGCCAGCAGCTTAGGTCTAGCGGGAGTTGGGTCCTACGAGCAGTACTTC
CASSLGLAGVGSYEQYF
>TRBV18|.|TRBJ2-6|.
TGTGCCAGCTCACCTAAGGACAGTTTTCTTAGCTCTGGGGCCAACGTCCTGACTTTC
CASSPKDSFLSSGANVLTF
>TRBV19|TRBD1|TRBJ2-7|.
TGTGCCAGTAGACCGGGACAGGGAACGGCGTTGCAGTACTTC
CASRPGQGTALQYF